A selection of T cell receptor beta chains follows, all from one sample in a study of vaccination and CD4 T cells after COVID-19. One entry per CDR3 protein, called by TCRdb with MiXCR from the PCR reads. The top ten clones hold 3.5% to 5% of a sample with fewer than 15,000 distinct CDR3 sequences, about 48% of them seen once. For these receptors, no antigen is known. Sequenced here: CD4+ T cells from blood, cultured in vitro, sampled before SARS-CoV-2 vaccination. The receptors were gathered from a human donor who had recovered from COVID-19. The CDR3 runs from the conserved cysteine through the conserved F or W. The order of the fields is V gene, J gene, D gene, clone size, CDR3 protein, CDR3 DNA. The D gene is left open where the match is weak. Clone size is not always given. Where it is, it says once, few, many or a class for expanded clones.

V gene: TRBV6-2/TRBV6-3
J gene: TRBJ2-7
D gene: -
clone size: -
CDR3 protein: CASSSQALEQYF
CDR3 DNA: TGTGCCAGCAGTTCCCAGGCTCTCGAGCAGTACTTC

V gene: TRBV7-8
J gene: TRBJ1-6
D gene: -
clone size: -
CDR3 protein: CASSLVSKRQFNNSPLHF
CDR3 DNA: TGTGCCAGCAGCTTAGTGTCCAAAAGACAGTTCAATAATTCACCCCTCCACTTT

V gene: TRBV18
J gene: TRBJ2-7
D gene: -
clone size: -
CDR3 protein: CASSPRGSIHEQYF
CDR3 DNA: TGTGCCAGCTCACCACGGGGGAGTATCCACGAGCAGTACTTC

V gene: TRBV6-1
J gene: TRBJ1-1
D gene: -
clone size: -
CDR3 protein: CASRTRSEAFF
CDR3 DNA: TGTGCCAGCAGGACGAGGTCTGAAGCTTTCTTT

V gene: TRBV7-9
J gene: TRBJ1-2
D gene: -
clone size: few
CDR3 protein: CASSLDVREDNYGYTF
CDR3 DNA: TGTGCCAGCAGCTTAGATGTTCGGGAGGACAACTATGGCTACACCTTC

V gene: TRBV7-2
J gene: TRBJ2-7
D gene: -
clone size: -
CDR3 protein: CASSIGGRNEQYF
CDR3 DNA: TGTGCCAGCAGCATCGGGGGGCGGAACGAGCAGTACTTC

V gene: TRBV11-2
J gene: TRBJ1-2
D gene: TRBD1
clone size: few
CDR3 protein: CASSPSGQGYGYTF
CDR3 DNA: TGTGCCAGCAGCCCATCCGGACAGGGCTATGGCTACACCTTC

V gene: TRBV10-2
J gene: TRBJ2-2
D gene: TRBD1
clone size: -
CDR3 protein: CASRRQGANTGELFF
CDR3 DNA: TGCGCCAGCAGGCGACAGGGGGCCAACACCGGGGAGCTGTTTTTT

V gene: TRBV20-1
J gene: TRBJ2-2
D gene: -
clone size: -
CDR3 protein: CSARDFRGTNTGELFF
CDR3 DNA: TGCAGTGCTAGGGATTTCCGGGGGACGAACACCGGGGAGCTGTTTTTT

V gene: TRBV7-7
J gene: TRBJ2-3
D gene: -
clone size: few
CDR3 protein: CASSRQENSDTQYF
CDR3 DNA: TGTGCCAGCAGCCGACAGGAGAACTCAGATACGCAGTATTTT

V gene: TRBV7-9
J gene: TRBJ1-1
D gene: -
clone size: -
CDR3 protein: CASSLGGGVNTEAFF
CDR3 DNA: TGTGCCAGCAGCTTAGGCGGCGGGGTGAACACTGAAGCTTTCTTT

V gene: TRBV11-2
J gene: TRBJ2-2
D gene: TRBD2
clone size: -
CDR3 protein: CASRPPGLAAGELFF
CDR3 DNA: TGTGCCAGCAGGCCCCCGGGCCTAGCGGCCGGGGAGCTGTTTTTT

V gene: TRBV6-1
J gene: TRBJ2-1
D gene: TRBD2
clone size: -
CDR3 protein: CASSEVTSGGPYNEQFF
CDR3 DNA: TGTGCCAGCAGTGAAGTCACTAGCGGTGGTCCCTACAATGAGCAGTTCTTC

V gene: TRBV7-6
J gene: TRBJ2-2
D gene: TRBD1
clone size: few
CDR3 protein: CASSSAGTVNTGELFF
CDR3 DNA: TGTGCCAGCAGCTCTGCCGGGACAGTCAACACCGGGGAGCTGTTTTTT

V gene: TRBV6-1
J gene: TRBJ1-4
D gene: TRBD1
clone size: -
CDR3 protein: CASTRGGLNEKLFF
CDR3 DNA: TGTGCCAGCACCCGAGGGGGCCTGAATGAAAAACTGTTTTTT

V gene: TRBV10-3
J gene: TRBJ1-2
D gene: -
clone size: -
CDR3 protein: CAISETTHASGYTF
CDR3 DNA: TGTGCCATCAGTGAGACTACGCACGCATCGGGCTACACCTTC

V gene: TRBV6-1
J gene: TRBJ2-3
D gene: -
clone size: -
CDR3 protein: CASRETGTFTDTQYF
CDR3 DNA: TGTGCCAGCAGGGAGACCGGGACTTTCACAGATACGCAGTATTTT

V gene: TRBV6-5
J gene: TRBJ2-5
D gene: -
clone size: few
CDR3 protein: CASSYRLGETQYF
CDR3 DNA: TGTGCCAGCAGTTACCGGCTGGGAGAGACCCAGTACTTC

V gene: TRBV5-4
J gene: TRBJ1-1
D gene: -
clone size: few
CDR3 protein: CASSLYGQLGTEAFF
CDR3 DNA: TGTGCCAGCAGCCTCTATGGCCAGCTTGGCACTGAAGCTTTCTTT

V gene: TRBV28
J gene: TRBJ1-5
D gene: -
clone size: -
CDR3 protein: CASSLTSGHQPQHF
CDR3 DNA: TGTGCCAGCAGTTTAACGTCCGGTCATCAGCCCCAGCATTTT

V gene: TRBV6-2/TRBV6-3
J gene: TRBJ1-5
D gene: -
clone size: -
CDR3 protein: CASSHLLTGVDQPQHF
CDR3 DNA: TGTGCCAGCAGTCACCTATTGACAGGCGTCGACCAGCCCCAGCATTTT

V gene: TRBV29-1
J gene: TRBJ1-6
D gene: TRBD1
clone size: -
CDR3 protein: CSVAEEGGRSPLHF
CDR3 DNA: TGCAGCGTTGCGGAGGAAGGGGGCAGGTCACCCCTCCACTTT

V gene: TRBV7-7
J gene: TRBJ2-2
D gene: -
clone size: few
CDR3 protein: CASSSQATGELFF
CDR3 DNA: TGTGCCAGCAGCTCACAGGCCACCGGGGAGCTGTTTTTT

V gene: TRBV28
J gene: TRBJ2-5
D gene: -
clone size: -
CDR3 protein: CASSSPQGGGGQETQYF
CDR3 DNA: TGTGCCAGCAGTTCACCCCAGGGGGGCGGGGGGCAAGAGACCCAGTACTTC

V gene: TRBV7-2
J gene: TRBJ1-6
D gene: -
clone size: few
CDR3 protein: CASSPPSSYNSPLHF
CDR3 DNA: TGTGCCAGCAGCCCGCCGAGCTCCTATAATTCACCCCTCCACTTT